Below, 3 T cell receptor beta chains from the same sample are listed, as sequenced in a study of cytomegalovirus exposure and HLA in healthy donors. Both 60 Vbeta primers and 13 Jbeta primers went into the PCR. Produced via immunoSEQ multiplex PCR; TCRdb's table is partial and in-frame only. Its table lists about 84,000 clones. Sequencing used PBMCs. The origin of the receptors is a man in his fifties or sixties in good health and CMV-seronegative.

Here the CDR3 DNA reads TGTGCCAGCAGTTACTCTAGCGGGGGCCTATATTCACAGTTCTTC. The encoded protein is CASSYSSGGLYSQFF. This chain connects TRBV6-5 to TRBJ2-1; 9 bases are shared with TRBD2. Trimming at V came to 0 bases and at J to 13 bases, leaving 10 bases not matched to a gene. The germline gives CDR1 MNHEY, CDR2 SVGAGI. This CDR3 spans 15 amino acids.

The CDR3 sequence is CASRSGGAKNIQYF. CDR3 nucleotide sequence: TGTGCCAGTAGGAGCGGGGGGGCCAAAAACATTCAGTACTTC. The chain uses TRBV19 and TRBJ2-4, with 9 bases that match TRBD2. V shed 6 bases, J shed 1 base, and the junction held 1 base outside the gene matches. CDR3 length: 14 amino acids. Per the germline V gene, CDR1 is LNHDA and CDR2 is SQIVND (reference sequence).

The rearrangement links TRBV19 to TRBJ2-1; TRBD2 agrees at 8 bases. There are 15 residues in the CDR3. Germline V gene lookup returns CDR1 LNHDA and CDR2 SQIVND (reference sequence). Unmatched junction bases numbered 5, after V lost 3 bases and J lost 4 bases. Here the CDR3 DNA reads TGTGCCAGTAGTATGGGGAGCGGGGGATACAATGAGCAGTTCTTC. Protein: CASSMGSGGYNEQFF.